The clone carrying this TCR beta chain was counted only a few times. This entry belongs to a study of T cells in Graves' hyperthyroidism and ophthalmopathy. Amplified regions were TCR beta CDR3 sequences from RNA transcripts. HTBI primers were the set used in a first-round RT-PCR of the TCR CDR3. MiXCR, applied by TCRdb to the multiplex PCR reads, yields one record per CDR3 protein. Of around 180,000 distinct CDR3 sequences in the sample, 17% were seen once. The CDR3 consists of 16 residues. CDR1 and CDR2 from the germline V gene are KGHSH and LQKENI. Trimming left V 4 bases short and J 1 base short, with 16 bases between.

The receptor's source is a woman in her forties or fifties with Graves' hyperthyroidism. The sample taken for sequencing was blood. J is TRBJ1-1 and V is TRBV18; perhaps TRBD1 as D (6 bases). The CDR3: CASSLRTDTKNTEAFF. DNA of the CDR3: TGTGCCAGCTCACTCCGGACAGACACTAAGAACACTGAAGCTTTCTTT.